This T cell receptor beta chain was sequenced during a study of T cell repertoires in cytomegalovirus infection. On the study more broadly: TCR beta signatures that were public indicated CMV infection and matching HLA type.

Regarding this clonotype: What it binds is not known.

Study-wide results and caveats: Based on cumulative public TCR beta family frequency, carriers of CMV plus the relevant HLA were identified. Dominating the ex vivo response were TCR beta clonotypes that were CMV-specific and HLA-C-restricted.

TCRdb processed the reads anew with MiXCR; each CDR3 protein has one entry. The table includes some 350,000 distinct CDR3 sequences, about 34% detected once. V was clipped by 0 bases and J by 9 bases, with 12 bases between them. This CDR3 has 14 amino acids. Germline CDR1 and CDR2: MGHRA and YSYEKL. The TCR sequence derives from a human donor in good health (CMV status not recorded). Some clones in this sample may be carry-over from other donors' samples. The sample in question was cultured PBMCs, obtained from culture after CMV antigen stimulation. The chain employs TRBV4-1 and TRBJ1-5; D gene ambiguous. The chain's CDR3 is CASSQDLGLGPQHF. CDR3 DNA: TGCGCCAGCAGCCAAGATCTAGGGTTGGGGCCCCAGCATTTT.